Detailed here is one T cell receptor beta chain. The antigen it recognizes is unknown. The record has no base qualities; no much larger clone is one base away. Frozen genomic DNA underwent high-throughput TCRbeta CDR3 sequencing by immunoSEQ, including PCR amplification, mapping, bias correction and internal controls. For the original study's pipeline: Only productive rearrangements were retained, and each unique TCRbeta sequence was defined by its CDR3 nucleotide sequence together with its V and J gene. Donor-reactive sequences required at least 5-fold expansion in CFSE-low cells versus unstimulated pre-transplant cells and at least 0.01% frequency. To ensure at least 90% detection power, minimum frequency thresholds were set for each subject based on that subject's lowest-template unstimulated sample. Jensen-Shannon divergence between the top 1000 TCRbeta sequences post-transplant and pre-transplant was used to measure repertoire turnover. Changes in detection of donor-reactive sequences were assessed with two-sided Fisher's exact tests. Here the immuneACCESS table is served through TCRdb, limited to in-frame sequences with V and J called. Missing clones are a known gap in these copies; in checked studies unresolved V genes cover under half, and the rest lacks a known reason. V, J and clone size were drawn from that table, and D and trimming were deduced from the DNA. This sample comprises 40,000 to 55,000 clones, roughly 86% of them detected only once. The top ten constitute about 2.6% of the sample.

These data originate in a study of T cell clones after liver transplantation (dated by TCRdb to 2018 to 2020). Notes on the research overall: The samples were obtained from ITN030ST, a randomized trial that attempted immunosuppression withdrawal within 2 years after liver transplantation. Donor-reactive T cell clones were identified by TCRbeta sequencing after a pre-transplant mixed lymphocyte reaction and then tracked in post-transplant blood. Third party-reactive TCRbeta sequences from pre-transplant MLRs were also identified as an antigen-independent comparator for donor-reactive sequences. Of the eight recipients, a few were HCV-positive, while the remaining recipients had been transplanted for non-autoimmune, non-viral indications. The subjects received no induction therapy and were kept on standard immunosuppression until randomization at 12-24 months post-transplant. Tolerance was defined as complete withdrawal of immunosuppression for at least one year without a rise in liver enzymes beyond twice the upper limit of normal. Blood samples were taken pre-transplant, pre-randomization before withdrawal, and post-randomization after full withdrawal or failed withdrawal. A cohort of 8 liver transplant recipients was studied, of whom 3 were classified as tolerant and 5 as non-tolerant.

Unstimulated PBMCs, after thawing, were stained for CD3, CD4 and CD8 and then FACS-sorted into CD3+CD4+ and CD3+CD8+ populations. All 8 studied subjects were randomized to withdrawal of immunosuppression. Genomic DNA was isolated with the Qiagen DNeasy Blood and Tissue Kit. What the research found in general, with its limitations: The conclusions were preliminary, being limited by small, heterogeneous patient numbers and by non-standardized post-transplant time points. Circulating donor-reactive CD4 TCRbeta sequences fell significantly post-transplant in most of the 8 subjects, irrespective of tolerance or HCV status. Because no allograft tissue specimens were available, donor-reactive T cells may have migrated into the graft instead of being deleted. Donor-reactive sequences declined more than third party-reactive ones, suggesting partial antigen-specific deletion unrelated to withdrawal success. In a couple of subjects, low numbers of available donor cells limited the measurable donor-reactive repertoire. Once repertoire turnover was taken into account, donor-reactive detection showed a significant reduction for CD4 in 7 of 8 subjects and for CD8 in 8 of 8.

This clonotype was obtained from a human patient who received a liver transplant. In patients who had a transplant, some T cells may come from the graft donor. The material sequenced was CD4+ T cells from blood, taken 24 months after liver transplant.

The CDR3 region reads CAWSGGPSTDTQYF. The sequenced DNA: TGTGCCTGGAGTGGTGGTCCTAGCACAGATACGCAGTATTTT. The sequence links TRBV30 to TRBJ2-3; confidence is insufficient to name the D gene. CDR1 is given as GTSNPN and CDR2 as SVGIG, both from the germline V gene (reference sequence). From the cysteine up to the phenylalanine, the CDR3 has a length of 14 residues. Just the 42-base CDR3 DNA is kept, in frame starting at base 1. V gives up 1 base and J gives up 0 bases, and the segment between their germline ends measures 8 bases.